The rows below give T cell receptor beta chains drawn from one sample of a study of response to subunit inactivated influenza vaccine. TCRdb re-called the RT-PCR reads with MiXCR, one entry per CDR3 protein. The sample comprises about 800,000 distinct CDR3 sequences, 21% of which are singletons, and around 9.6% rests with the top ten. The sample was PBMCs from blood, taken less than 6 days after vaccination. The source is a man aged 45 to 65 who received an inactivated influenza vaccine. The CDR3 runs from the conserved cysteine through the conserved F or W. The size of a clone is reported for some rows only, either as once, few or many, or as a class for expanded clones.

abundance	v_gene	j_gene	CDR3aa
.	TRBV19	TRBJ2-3	CASSIQGARTDTQYF
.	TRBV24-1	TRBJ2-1	CATSATTGGNEQFF
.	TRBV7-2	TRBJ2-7	CASSLARAGDEQYF
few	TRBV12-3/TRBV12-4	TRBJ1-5	CASSLGRSQPQHF
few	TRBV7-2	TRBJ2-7	CASSLDRVSYEQYF
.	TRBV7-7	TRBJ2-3	CASSPGLAVADTQYF
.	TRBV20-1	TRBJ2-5	CSAPLAAMQETQYF
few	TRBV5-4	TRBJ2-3	CASSPTRATSTDTQYF
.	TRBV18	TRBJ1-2	CASSPGTRANYGYTF
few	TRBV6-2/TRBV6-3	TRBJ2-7	CASSNFNWVLGEQYF
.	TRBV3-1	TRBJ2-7	CASSQDFSLTSGRLYEQYF
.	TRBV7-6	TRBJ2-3	CASSLGALAGGLDTQYF
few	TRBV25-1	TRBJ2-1	CASSEISGGELGQQFF
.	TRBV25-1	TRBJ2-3	CASAELASSTDTQYF
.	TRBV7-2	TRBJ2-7	CASSLPSGSSYEQYF
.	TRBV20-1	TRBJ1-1	CSATDPRANTEAFF